This T cell receptor (beta chain) stems from a study of beta chain features in type 1 diabetes. Study-wide results and limits: A potential PCR bias toward shorter templates would be equal in patient and control samples. A closer apparent resemblance between naive, central memory and Treg TCRB repertoires was seen in patients than in healthy donors.

Expressed TCRB transcripts were sequenced because the entire RNA isolate underwent reverse transcription. Only in-frame clones appear in the TCRdb table, and some are missing; sequencing was by immunoSEQ multiplex PCR. The profile shows about 900,000 clones, 17% of them singletons. For this clone: Its cognate antigen is unknown.

V was pared by 6 bases and J by 5 bases, with 28 bases between. Per germline, CDR1 MGHDK and CDR2 SYGVNS. The CDR3 sequence is 18 residues long. Sequenced: naive CD4+ T cells from blood. This TCR derives from a young woman in good health. The rearrangement joins TRBV25-1 to TRBJ2-5, with D perhaps matching TRBD1 or TRBD2 (8 bases each). CDR3 sequence (DNA): TGTGCCAGCAGCTCAGGGGGCGAGCGGGAGTACCCCGGGGAGACCCAGTACTTC. Encoded protein: CASSSGGEREYPGETQYF.